Shown below are 25 T cell receptor beta chains from a single sample sequenced in a study of Ad26.COV2.S vaccination and SARS-CoV-2 variants. Treatment specified: about 20 received Ad26.COV2.S at low or high dose, single or two shots; roughly five received placebo; per-sample allocation not given. It was on day 63 after the first vaccine or placebo injection that samples were taken. Profiling relied on immunoSEQ multiplex PCR, and the TCRdb table lists in-frame clones only, not all of them. There are approximately 300,000 clones in the sample; just over 85% occur only once, and roughly 2.1% lies in the top ten. This specimen was peripheral blood, taken in a trial of Ad26.COV2.S vaccine versus placebo. Receptors originate from a person between 18 and 65 years old who received the Ad26.COV2.S COVID-19 vaccine or a placebo.

The chain combines TRBV6-5 with TRBJ2-7; 9 nucleotides line up with TRBD2. The trim removed 5 bases at V and 2 bases at J, leaving 4 bases unmatched. The germline V gene encodes CDR1 MNHEY and CDR2 SVGAGI. The CDR3 consists of 14 residues. The CDR3 loop is CASSKKRGAYEQYF. CDR3 bases: TGTGCCAGCAGTAAAAAGCGGGGGGCCTACGAGCAGTACTTC.

This clone was found a few times. This chain links TRBV18 with TRBJ1-6; 7 bases are a match to TRBD1. CDR3 length equals 15 residues. Losses at the gene ends were 5 bases for V and 8 bases for J; bases not matched to a gene: 9. Germline V lookup: CDR1 KGHSH, CDR2 LQKENI. CDR3 protein: CASSSGGKGDSPLHF. As DNA, the CDR3 is TGTGCCAGCTCATCAGGGGGTAAAGGGGATTCACCCCTCCACTTT.

This chain connects TRBV10-1 to TRBJ1-1, with TRBD1 identical over 10 bases. This CDR3 comprises 13 residues. In germline, CDR1 is WNHNN, CDR2 SYGVQD (reference sequence). With 11 bases clipped from V and 11 bases from J, the junction kept 14 bases outside the gene matches. CDR3 sequence: CASAAGQGSSAFF. The DNA for the CDR3 is TGCGCCTCCGCAGCGGGACAGGGGTCTTCGGCTTTCTTT.

About this clone: This CDR3 is also generated by other DNA sequences in the sample. This chain links TRBV15 with TRBJ2-1; tentatively, D is TRBD1 or TRBD2 (6 bases each). Trimming removed 3 bases at V and 4 bases at J, with 13 bases between. This CDR3 is 15 amino acids long. CDR1 and CDR2 (germline): LNHNV, YYDKDF (reference sequence). The CDR3 DNA sequence: TGTGCCACCAGCAGGGGGGGCGTCGGTTACAATGAGCAGTTCTTC. This encodes CATSRGGVGYNEQFF. Looking up the rest from reference TRBV15 and TRBJ2-1 gives the full variable domain: DAMVIQNPRYQVTQFGKPVTLSCSQTLNHNVMYWYQQKSSQAPKLLFHYYDKDFNNEADTPDNFQSRRPNTSFCFLDIRSPGLGDTAMYLCATSRGGVGYNEQFFGPGTRLTVL.

This clone was found once. The chain is built from TRBV7-2 and TRBJ1-3; D is possibly TRBD1 (6 bases). Trimming took 7 bases from V and 3 from J, leaving 16 bases between them. The CDR3 is 15 residues long. Looked up from germline, CDR1 is SGHTA and CDR2 is FQGNSA. This CDR3 is CASISDSAIGNTIYF. In DNA, the CDR3 is TGTGCCAGCATCTCGGACAGCGCCATTGGAAACACCATATATTTT.

V and J are TRBV30 and TRBJ1-1, with D possibly being TRBD1 (5 bases). Deletions cut 4 bases from V and 4 bases from J, with 25 bases between. Germline values: CDR1 GTSNPN, CDR2 SVGIG (reference sequence). The length of the CDR3 is 17 residues. The CDR3 nucleotides read TGTGCCTGGACGGGTCGAAGGGTACAGGTAAGGGGCACTGAAGCTTTCTTT. Translated, it gives CAWTGRRVQVRGTEAFF.

This rearrangement joins TRBV19 to TRBJ1-4; 8 bases are a match to TRBD1. V dropped 5 bases and J dropped 0; count of bases not matched to a gene: 17. This CDR3 is 20 amino acids long. CDR1 is LNHDA, CDR2 SQIVND, per germline (reference sequence). Here the CDR3 reads CASSLTGAHMVLATNEKLFF. CDR3 coding DNA: TGTGCCAGTAGTTTGACAGGGGCGCACATGGTGCTTGCAACTAATGAAAAACTGTTTTTT.

Only one count was recorded for this clone. The chain recombines TRBV12-3 or TRBV12-4 with TRBJ2-3; D call uncertain. With 10 bases removed from V and 3 bases from J, the gap between germline ends came to 14 bases. This CDR3 has 13 residues. The CDR3 loop is CAIRVGLTDTQYF. CDR3 sequence (DNA): TGTGCCATCCGGGTGGGCCTGACAGATACGCAGTATTTT.

The chain recombines TRBV30 with TRBJ2-7, with 9 bases aligning to TRBD1. The CDR3 consists of 12 residues. Germline lookup yields CDR1 GTSNPN and CDR2 SVGIG (reference sequence). After removal of 8 bases from V and 3 bases from J, the junction contained 5 bases not matched to a gene. The CDR3 DNA sequence: TGTGCCCGGACAGGGGCCAACTACGAGCAGTACTTC. Amino acids: CARTGANYEQYF.

The chain combines TRBV5-4 with TRBJ2-1; 8 nucleotides align to TRBD2. Germline loops: CDR1 SGHNT, CDR2 YYREEE (reference sequence). This CDR3 is 16 amino acids long. Trimming took 3 bases from V and 5 from J; bases not matched to a gene: 10. CDR3 nucleotide sequence: TGTGCCAGCAGCTCCTTCGCAGCGGGGGACAACAATGAGCAGTTCTTC. Protein: CASSSFAAGDNNEQFF.

This clone has a handful of counts. The chain has TRBV5-1 and TRBJ2-7; D is perhaps TRBD2 (5 bases). The CDR3 length is 16 residues. Trimming left V 1 base short and J 6 bases short, with 20 bases between. Germline V gene data show CDR1 as SGHRS and CDR2 as YFSETQ. The CDR3 DNA follows: TGCGCCAGCAGCTTGCGCGGCAGCGCCCTAGCTGGCGAGCAGTACTTC. Its translation: CASSLRGSALAGEQYF. Full variable domain (remainder filled in from reference TRBV5-1 and TRBJ2-7): KAGVTQTPRYLIKTRGQQVTLSCSPISGHRSVSWYQQTPGQGLQFLFEYFSETQRNKGNFPGRFSGRQFSNSRSEMNVSTLELGDSALYLCASSLRGSALAGEQYFGPGTRLTVT.

The gene calls are TRBV5-4 and TRBJ1-2; D uncertain. The CDR3 covers 13 residues. The germline gives CDR1 SGHNT, CDR2 YYREEE (reference sequence). V gave up 3 bases and J gave up 6 bases, with 12 bases separating them. CDR3 nucleotide sequence: TGTGCCAGCAGCTCTGGACTCCTCGATGGCTACACCTTC. Translation gives CASSSGLLDGYTF.

V usage is TRBV11-2 and J usage is TRBJ2-3; D may be TRBD1 (6 bases). V was pared by 5 bases and J by 3 bases, with 15 bases between. Germline CDR1 SGHAT, CDR2 FQNNGV. The CDR3 loop spans 15 amino acids. The CDR3 DNA follows: TGTGCCAGCAGCGTATACAGGGCCTGGACAGATACGCAGTATTTT. As protein: CASSVYRAWTDTQYF.

J is TRBJ1-2 and V is TRBV7-8, with a possible D match to TRBD1 (5 bases). CDR3 length equals 17 residues. Trimming removed 1 base from V and 6 bases from J, with 21 bases in between. Per germline, CDR1 SGHVS and CDR2 FQNEAQ. CDR3 in DNA: TGTGCCAGCAGCTTAGGTCCGGGACGCAAAGTACCAGATGGCTACACCTTC. Its translation: CASSLGPGRKVPDGYTF.

J is TRBJ1-1 and V is TRBV11-2; D is perhaps TRBD1 (6 bases). Germline CDR1 and CDR2: SGHAT and FQNNGV. The CDR3 is made up of 14 amino acids. V lost 3 bases and J 6 bases, leaving 14 bases between the germline ends. The CDR3 DNA reads TGTGCCAGCAGCTTGAGGTGGGGGCACGCTGAAGCTTTCTTT. Translated: CASSLRWGHAEAFF.

The chain recombines TRBV19 with TRBJ1-1; TRBD1 might be the D (5 bases). The V gene lost 5 bases and the J gene lost 0 bases, with 10 bases spanning the gap. The CDR3 length is 14 residues. CDR1 and CDR2 (germline): LNHDA, SQIVND (reference sequence). In DNA form, the CDR3 reads TGTGCCAGTAGTTCGTCAGGGATGAACACTGAAGCTTTCTTT. Residues: CASSSSGMNTEAFF.

V is TRBV18 and J is TRBJ1-2; 8 bases align to TRBD1. From germline, CDR1 is KGHSH and CDR2 LQKENI. V shed 3 bases, J shed 4 bases, and the junction held 4 bases outside the gene matches. This CDR3 region has 14 residues. The CDR3 spells CASSPGQVRYGYTF. The CDR3 DNA sequence: TGTGCCAGCTCACCGGGACAGGTTCGCTATGGCTACACCTTC.

This chain uses TRBV18 with TRBJ2-1; D is uncertain. Trimming cost V 3 bases and J 4 bases, with 13 bases left between them. The CDR3 length is 15 residues. The germline CDR1 and CDR2 sequences are KGHSH and LQKENI. The CDR3 protein is CASSPRPNEYNEQFF. The CDR3 bases are TGTGCCAGCTCACCGCGCCCCAATGAGTACAATGAGCAGTTCTTC.

The rearrangement joins TRBV5-4 to TRBJ1-4, with no clear D. V was shortened by 4 bases and J by 3 bases, with 10 bases between the two germline ends. The CDR3 totals 14 residues. Germline CDR1 SGHNT, CDR2 YYREEE (reference sequence). CDR3 sequence reads: CASSLTQSNEKLFF. The CDR3 DNA reads TGTGCCAGCAGCCTAACCCAGTCTAATGAAAAACTGTTTTTT. Full variable domain (remainder filled in from reference TRBV5-4 and TRBJ1-4): ETGVTQSPTHLIKTRGQQVTLRCSSQSGHNTVSWYQQALGQGPQFIFQYYREEENGRGNFPPRFSGLQFPNYSSELNVNALELDDSALYLCASSLTQSNEKLFFGSGTQLSVL.

This clone was counted a few times. The gene calls are TRBV4-2 and TRBJ2-7; tentatively, D is TRBD1 (6 bases). The V gene's germline CDR1 is LGHNA and CDR2 YNFKEQ. The length of the CDR3 is 14 residues. The germline V and J ends were trimmed by 1 base and 2 bases, with 9 bases remaining between them. DNA for the CDR3: TGTGCCAGCAGCCAAGGCAGGGGTCCCTACGAGCAGTACTTC. Translation gives CASSQGRGPYEQYF.

The genes are TRBV5-1 and TRBJ2-5; D may match TRBD1 or TRBD2 (5 bases each). The CDR3 is 15 amino acids. V was pared by 0 bases and J by 4 bases, with 13 bases between. Germline V gene lookup returns CDR1 SGHRS and CDR2 YFSETQ. In nucleotides, the CDR3 is TGCGCCAGCAGCTTGGTAGGACCCGGGGCAGAGACCCAGTACTTC. As protein: CASSLVGPGAETQYF.

This clone was seen a single time. The gene calls are TRBV7-2 and TRBJ2-5; D may be TRBD1 (6 bases). Between the trimmed V and J ends, which lost 3 bases and 8 bases, there was a span of 13 bases. Germline V gene sequence: CDR1 SGHTA, CDR2 FQGNSA. CDR3 length equals 13 residues. The CDR3 nucleotides are TGTGCCAGCAGCTTCAGACAGGCCCAAACCCAGTACTTC. It translates to CASSFRQAQTQYF.

The chain carries TRBV24-1 and TRBJ1-5, with unresolved D. The V end was cut by 8 bases, the J end by 7 bases, with 17 bases between. This CDR3 region has 14 residues. From germline, CDR1 is KGHDR and CDR2 SFDVKD. CDR3 region: CATTWEGPQQPQHF. In DNA form, the CDR3 reads TGTGCCACCACGTGGGAGGGTCCCCAGCAGCCCCAGCATTTT.

The rearrangement uses TRBV19 and TRBJ1-5; D gene ambiguous. The CDR3 is 15 amino acids. Germline CDR1 and CDR2: LNHDA and SQIVND (reference sequence). Trimming shortened V by 1 base and J by 9 bases, and 16 bases separated the two germline ends. The CDR3 DNA follows: TGTGCCAGTAGTATAGGTTGGCAGGAGATGTGGCCCCAGCATTTT. It is translated as CASSIGWQEMWPQHF.

The CDR3 nucleotides read TGTGCCAGCAGCCCTCCTGGGGGGGGGCGAGGAGAAGCTTTCTTT. It is translated as CASSPPGGGRGEAFF. The rearrangement joins TRBV5-4 to TRBJ1-1; tentatively, D is TRBD1 (6 bases). This CDR3 contains 15 residues. Trimming took 4 bases from V and 8 from J, leaving 21 bases between them. Germline values: CDR1 SGHNT, CDR2 YYREEE (reference sequence).